Presented here are 5 T cell receptor beta chains from one specimen sequenced in a study of control samples from healthy donors and cancer patients. The assay was immunoSEQ multiplex PCR, and TCRdb's table has in-frame clones only and misses some. The profile covers 70,000 to 90,000 clones, with around 94% appearing a single time and about 6% taken by the ten largest. The sequenced sample was blood. The receptors were sampled from a woman aged 40-49 years in good health.

This chain uses TRBV7-2 with TRBJ1-1, with 8 bases that match TRBD1. Germline V gene sequence: CDR1 SGHTA, CDR2 FQGNSA. Germline trimming cut 5 bases from V and 4 bases from J; bases unmatched to any gene: 6. This CDR3 spans 14 amino acids. The CDR3 nucleotides read TGTGCCAGCAGCCAAAGACAGGGGAGCACTGAAGCTTTCTTT. Translating it yields CASSQRQGSTEAFF.

This rearrangement joins TRBV4-1 to TRBJ1-1, with a possible D match to TRBD1 (5 bases). The CDR3 runs to 15 residues. V dropped 2 bases and J dropped 2 bases, with 12 bases sitting between them. Germline loops: CDR1 MGHRA, CDR2 YSYEKL. The CDR3 DNA reads as TGCGCCAGCAGCCAAAGTGGGGGATTTAACACTGAAGCTTTCTTT. Its translation is CASSQSGGFNTEAFF.

The V call is TRBV24-1, the J call TRBJ2-5; D not certain. The CDR3 is 14 residues long. In germline, CDR1 is KGHDR, CDR2 SFDVKD. The V gene lost 9 bases and the J gene lost 4 bases, with 17 bases spanning the gap. CDR3 in DNA: TGTGCCACCGGGGTGGTAAAGGGCGGAGAGACCCAGTACTTC. Translating gives CATGVVKGGETQYF.

V is TRBV2 and J is TRBJ1-3; 8 positions agree with TRBD1. V shed 7 bases and J 5 bases; nucleotides not matched to a gene: 7. CDR3 length equals 14 residues. CDR1 and CDR2 from the germline V gene are SNHLY and FYNNEI. CDR3 residues: CASKGQANRNTIYF. The CDR3 region has the DNA TGTGCCAGCAAGGGACAGGCAAACCGAAACACCATATATTTT.

The rearrangement uses TRBV19 and TRBJ2-7, with D possibly being TRBD1 (6 bases). Trimming removed 3 bases from V and 6 bases from J, with 15 bases in between. The CDR3 length is 14 residues. Looked up from germline, CDR1 is LNHDA and CDR2 is SQIVND (reference sequence). CDR3 sequence: CASSILWTAREQYF. CDR3 coding DNA: TGTGCCAGTAGTATTTTATGGACAGCCCGCGAGCAGTACTTC.